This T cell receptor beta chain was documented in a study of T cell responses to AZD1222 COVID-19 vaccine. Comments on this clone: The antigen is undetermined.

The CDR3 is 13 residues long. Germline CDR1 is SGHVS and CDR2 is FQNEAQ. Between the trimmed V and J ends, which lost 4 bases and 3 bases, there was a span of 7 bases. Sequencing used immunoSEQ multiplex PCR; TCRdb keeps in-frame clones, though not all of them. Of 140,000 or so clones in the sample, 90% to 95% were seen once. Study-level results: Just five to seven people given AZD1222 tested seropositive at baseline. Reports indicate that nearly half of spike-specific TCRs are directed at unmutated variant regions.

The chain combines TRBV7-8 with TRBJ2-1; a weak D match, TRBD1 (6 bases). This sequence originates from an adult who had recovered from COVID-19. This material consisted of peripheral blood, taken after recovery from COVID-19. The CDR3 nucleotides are TGTGCCAGCAGCTCAGGGGTCTACAATGAGCAGTTCTTC. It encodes CASSSGVYNEQFF.